Included here is one T cell receptor beta chain sequence, with context. Its antigen is not identified. The sample belongs to a study of cytomegalovirus exposure and HLA in healthy donors. Study-wide points: Reported performance of the classifier showed diagnosis of cytomegalovirus status with high specificity and sensitivity.

With 60 Vbeta and 13 Jbeta primers, the PCR was carried out. Method: immunoSEQ multiplex PCR; TCRdb's copy keeps in-frame clones and lacks some. This table holds around 190,000 clones, 79% found once. The material sequenced was PBMCs. This clonotype originated in a woman in her thirties in good health and CMV-seropositive.

The CDR3 region is CASSLRTGNDEKLFF. CDR3 coding DNA: TGTGCCAGCTCACTCAGGACAGGTAACGACGAAAAACTGTTTTTT. The chain recombines TRBV18 with TRBJ1-4; the match to TRBD1 covers 7 bases. Germline V gene data show CDR1 as KGHSH and CDR2 as LQKENI. CDR3 length: 15 residues. The trim removed 4 bases at V and 8 bases at J, leaving 10 bases unmatched.